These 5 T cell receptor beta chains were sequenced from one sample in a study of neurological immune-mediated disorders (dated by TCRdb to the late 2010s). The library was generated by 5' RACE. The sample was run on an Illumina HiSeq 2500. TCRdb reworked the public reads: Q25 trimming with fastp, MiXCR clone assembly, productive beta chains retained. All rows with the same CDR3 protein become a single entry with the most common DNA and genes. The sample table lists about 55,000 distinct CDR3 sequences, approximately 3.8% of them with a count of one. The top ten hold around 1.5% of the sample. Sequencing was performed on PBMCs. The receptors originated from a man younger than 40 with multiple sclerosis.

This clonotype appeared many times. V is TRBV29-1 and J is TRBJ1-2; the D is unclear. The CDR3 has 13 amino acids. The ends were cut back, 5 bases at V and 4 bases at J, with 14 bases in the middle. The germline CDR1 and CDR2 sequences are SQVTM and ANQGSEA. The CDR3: CSVLTDPGYGYTF. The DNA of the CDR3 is TGCAGCGTTTTGACGGACCCCGGCTATGGCTACACCTTC.

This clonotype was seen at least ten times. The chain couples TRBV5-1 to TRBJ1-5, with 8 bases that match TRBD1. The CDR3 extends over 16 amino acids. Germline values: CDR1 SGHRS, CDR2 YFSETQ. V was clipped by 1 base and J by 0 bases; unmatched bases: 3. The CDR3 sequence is CASSLSTGDSNQPQHF. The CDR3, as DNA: TGCGCCAGCAGCTTGTCGACAGGGGATAGCAATCAGCCCCAGCATTTT.

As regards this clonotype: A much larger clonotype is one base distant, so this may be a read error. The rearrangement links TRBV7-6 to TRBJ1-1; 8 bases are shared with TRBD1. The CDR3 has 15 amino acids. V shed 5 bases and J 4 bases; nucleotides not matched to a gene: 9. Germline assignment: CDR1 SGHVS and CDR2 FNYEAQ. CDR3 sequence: CASSLTGGKSTEAFF. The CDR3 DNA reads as TGTGCCAGCAGCCTTACAGGGGGAAAAAGCACTGAAGCTTTCTTT.

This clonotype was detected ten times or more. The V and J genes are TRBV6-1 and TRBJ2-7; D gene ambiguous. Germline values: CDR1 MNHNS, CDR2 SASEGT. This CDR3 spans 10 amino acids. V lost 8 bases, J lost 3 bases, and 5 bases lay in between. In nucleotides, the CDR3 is TGTGCCAGCGCTGACTACGAGCAGTACTTC. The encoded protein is CASADYEQYF.

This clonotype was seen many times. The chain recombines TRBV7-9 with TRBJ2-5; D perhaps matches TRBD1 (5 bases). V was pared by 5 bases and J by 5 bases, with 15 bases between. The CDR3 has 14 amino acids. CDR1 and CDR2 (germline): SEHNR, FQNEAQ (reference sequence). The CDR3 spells CASSPRQGPETQYF. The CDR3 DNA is TGTGCCAGCAGCCCTAGGCAGGGCCCGGAGACCCAGTACTTC. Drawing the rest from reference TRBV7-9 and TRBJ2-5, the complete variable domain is DTGVSQNPRHKITKRGQNVTFRCDPISEHNRLYWYRQTLGQGPEFLTYFQNEAQLEKSRLLSDRFSAERPKGSFSTLEIQRTEQGDSAMYLCASSPRQGPETQYFGPGTRLLVL.